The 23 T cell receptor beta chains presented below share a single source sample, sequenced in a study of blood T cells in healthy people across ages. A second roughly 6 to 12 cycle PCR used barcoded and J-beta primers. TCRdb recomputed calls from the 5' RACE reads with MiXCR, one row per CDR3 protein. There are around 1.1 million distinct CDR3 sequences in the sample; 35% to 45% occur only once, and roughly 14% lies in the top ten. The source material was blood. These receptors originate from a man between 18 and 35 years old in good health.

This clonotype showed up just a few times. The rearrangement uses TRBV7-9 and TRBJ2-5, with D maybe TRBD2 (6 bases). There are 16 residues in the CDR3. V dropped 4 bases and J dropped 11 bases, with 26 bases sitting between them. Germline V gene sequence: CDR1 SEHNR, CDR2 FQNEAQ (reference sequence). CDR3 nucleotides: TGTGCCAGCAGCTCCCGGACTATGGAAGAGGCTTTTGAGCAGTACTTC. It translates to CASSSRTMEEAFEQYF.

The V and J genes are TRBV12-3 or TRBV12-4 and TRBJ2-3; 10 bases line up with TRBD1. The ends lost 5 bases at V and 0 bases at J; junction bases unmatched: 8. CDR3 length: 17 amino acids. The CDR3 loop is CASSPRDRGFSTDTQYF. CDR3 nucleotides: TGTGCCAGCAGTCCCCGGGACAGGGGATTTAGCACAGATACGCAGTATTTT.

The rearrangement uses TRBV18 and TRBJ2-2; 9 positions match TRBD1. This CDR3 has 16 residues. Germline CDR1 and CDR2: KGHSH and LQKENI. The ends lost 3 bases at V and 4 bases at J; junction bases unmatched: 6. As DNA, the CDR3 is TGTGCCAGCTCACCCGTAAGGACAGGGGCCACCGGGGAGCTGTTTTTT. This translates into CASSPVRTGATGELFF.

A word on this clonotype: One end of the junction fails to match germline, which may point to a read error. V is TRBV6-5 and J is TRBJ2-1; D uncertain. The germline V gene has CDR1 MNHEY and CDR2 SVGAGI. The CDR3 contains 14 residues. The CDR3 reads CASSYSDGVDDQFF. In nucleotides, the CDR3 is TGTGCCAGCAGTTACTCGGACGGAGTCGATGACCAGTTCTTC.

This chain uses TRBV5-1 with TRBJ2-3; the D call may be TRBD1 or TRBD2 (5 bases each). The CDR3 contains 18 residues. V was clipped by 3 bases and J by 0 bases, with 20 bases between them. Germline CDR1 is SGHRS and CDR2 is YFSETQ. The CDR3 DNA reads TGCGCCAGCAGCTCCGGTCCCCGGGACGGCTCTAGCACAGATACGCAGTATTTT. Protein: CASSSGPRDGSSTDTQYF.

The CDR3 loop is CASGSDSTRLIYGYTF. The CDR3 DNA reads TGTGCTAGTGGTTCGGACTCAACCCGGCTCATCTATGGCTACACCTTC. V and J are TRBV12-5 and TRBJ1-2; D gene unclear. The V end was cut by 4 bases, the J end by 4 bases, with 19 bases between. The CDR3 is 16 amino acids. Germline V gives CDR1 LGHNT, CDR2 FRNRAP.

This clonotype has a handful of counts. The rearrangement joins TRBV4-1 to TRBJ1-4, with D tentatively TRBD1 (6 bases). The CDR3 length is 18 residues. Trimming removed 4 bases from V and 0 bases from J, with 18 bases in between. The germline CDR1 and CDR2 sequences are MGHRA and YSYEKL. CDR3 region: CASSRSGTPTATNEKLFF. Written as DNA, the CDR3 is TGCGCCAGCAGCCGTTCCGGGACACCCACTGCAACTAATGAAAAACTGTTTTTT.

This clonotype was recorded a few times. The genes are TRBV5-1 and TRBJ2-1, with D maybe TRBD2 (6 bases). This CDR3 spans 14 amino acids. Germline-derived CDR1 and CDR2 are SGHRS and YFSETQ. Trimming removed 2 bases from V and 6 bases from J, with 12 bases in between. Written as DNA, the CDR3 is TGCGCCAGCAGCTTCGGACGGGGGAGCAATGAGCAGTTCTTC. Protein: CASSFGRGSNEQFF.

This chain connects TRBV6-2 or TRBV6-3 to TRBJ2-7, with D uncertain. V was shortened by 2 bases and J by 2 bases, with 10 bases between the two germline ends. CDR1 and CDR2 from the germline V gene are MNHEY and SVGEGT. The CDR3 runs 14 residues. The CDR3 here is CASSYIDKTYEQYF. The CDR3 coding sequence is TGTGCCAGCAGTTACATCGACAAGACCTACGAGCAGTACTTC.

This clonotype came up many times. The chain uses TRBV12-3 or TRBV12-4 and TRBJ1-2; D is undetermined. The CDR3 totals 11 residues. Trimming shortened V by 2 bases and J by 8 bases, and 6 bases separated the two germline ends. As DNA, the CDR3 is TGTGCCAGCAGTTTACTGGACGGCTACACCTTC. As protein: CASSLLDGYTF.

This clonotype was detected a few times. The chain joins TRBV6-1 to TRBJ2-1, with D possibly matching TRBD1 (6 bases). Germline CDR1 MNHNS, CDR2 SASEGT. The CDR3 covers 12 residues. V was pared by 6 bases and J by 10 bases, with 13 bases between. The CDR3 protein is CASRQGISEQFF. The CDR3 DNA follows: TGTGCCAGCAGGCAGGGGATCAGCGAGCAGTTCTTC.

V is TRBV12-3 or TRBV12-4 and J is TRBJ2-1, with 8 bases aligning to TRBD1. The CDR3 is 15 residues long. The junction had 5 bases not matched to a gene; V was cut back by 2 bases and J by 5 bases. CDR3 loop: CASSLPDRVDNEQFF. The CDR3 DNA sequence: TGTGCCAGCAGTTTACCGGACAGGGTTGACAATGAGCAGTTCTTC.

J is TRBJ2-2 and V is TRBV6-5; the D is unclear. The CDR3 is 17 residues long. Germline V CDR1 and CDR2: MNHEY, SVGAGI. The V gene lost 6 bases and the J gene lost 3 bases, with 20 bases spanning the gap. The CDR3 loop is CASSYHRRAGDTGELFF. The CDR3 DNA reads TGTGCCAGCAGCTACCACCGACGGGCTGGAGACACCGGGGAGCTGTTTTTT.

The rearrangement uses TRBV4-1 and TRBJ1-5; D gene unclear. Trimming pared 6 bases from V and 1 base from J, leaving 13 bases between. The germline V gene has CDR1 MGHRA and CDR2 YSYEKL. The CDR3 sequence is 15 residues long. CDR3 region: CASRTRWISNQPQHF. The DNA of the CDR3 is TGCGCCAGCAGGACTCGATGGATCAGCAATCAGCCCCAGCATTTT.

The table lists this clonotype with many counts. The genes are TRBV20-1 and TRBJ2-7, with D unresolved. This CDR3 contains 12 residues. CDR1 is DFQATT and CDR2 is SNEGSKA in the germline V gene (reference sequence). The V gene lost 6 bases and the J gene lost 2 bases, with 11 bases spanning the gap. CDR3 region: CSAGSSTYEQYF. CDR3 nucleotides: TGCAGTGCCGGGTCCTCGACCTACGAGCAGTACTTC.

As DNA, the CDR3 is TGTGCTAGTGGTTCCCCGGGACAGGGGTACAATGAGCAGTACTTC. This encodes CASGSPGQGYNEQYF. The chain links TRBV12-5 to TRBJ2-5, with 10 bases lining up with TRBD1. The germline gives CDR1 LGHNT, CDR2 FRNRAP. Trimming cost V 4 bases and J 11 bases; bases outside gene matches: 13. There are 15 residues in the CDR3.

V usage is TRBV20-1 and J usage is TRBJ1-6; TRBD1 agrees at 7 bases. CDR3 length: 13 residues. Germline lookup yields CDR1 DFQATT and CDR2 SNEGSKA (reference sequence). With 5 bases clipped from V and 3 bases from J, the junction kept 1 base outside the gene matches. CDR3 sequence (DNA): TGCAGTGCTGCAGGGGGCTATAATTCACCCCTCCACTTT. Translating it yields CSAAGGYNSPLHF.

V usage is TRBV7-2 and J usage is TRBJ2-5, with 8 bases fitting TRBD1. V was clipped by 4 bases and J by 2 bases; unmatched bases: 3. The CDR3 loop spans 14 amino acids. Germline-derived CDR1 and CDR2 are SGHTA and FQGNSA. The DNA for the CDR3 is TGTGCCAGCAGCTCATACAGGGGGCAAGAGACCCAGTACTTC. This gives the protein CASSSYRGQETQYF.

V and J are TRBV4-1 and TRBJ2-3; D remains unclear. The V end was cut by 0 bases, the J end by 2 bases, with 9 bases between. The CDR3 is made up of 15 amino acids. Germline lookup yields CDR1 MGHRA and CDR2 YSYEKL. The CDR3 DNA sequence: TGCGCCAGCAGCCAAGATCCGATCGCCACAGATACGCAGTATTTT. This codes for CASSQDPIATDTQYF.

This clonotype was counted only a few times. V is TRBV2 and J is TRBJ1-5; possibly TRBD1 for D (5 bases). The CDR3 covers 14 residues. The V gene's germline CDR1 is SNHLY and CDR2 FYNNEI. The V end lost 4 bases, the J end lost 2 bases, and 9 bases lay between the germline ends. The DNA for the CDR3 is TGTGCCAGCAGTGGGCAGGGCGGCAATCAGCCCCAGCATTTT. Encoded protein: CASSGQGGNQPQHF.

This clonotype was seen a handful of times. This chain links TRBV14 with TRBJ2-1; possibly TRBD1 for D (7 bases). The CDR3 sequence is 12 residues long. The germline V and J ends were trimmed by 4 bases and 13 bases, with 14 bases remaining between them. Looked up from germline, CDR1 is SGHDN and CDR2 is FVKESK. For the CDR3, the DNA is TGTGCCAGCAGCCTGACGACAGGGACTCAGTTCTTC. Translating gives CASSLTTGTQFF. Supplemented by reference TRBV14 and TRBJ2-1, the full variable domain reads EAGVTQFPSHSVIEKGQTVTLRCDPISGHDNLYWYRRVMGKEIKFLLHFVKESKQDESGMPNNRFLAERTGGTYSTLKVQPAELEDSGVYFCASSLTTGTQFFGPGTRLTVL.

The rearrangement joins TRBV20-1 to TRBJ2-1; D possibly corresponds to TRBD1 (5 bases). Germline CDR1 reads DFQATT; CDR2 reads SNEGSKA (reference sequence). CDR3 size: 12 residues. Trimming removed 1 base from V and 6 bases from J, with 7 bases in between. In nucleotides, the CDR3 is TGCAGTGCTAGAGCAGGGATCAATGAGCAGTTCTTC. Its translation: CSARAGINEQFF.

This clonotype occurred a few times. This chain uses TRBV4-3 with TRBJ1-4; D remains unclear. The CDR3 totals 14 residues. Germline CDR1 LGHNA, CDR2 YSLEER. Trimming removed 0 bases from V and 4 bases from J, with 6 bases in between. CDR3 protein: CASSQESSNEKLFF. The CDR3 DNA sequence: TGCGCCAGCAGCCAAGAATCCAGTAATGAAAAACTGTTTTTT.